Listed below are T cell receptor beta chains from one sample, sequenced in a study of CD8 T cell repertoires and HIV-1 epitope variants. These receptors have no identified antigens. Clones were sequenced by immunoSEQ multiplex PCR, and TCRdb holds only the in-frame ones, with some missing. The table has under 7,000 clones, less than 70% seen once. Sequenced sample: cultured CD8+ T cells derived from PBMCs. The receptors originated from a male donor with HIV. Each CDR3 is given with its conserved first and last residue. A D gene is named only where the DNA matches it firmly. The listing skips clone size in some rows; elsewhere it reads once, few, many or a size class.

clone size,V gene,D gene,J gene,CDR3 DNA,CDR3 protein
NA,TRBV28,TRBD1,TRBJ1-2,TGTGCCAGCAGTTTATTTCAGGGGGCGGCTAATGGCTACACCTTC,CASSLFQGAANGYTF
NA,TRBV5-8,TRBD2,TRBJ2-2,TGTGCCAGCAGCTTTCCTCTGAGCGGGGTAGACACCGGGGAGCTGTTTTTT,CASSFPLSGVDTGELFF
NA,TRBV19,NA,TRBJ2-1,TGTGCCAGTACCCCCAAGATGGCTGACAATGAGCAGTTCTTC,CASTPKMADNEQFF
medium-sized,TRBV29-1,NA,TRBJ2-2,TGCAGCGTCTTGAAGGGCACCGGGGAGCTGTTTTTT,CSVLKGTGELFF
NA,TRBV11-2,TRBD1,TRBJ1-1,TGTGCCAGCAGCTTAGTCGTGACAGGGGGGTCTTGGGGCACTGAAGCTTTCTTT,CASSLVVTGGSWGTEAFF
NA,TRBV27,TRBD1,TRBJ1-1,TGTGCCAGCAGTTTAGGAGGACAGGGGAACACTGAAGCTTTCTTT,CASSLGGQGNTEAFF
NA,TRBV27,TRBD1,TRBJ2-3,TGTGCCAGCAGTACCTGGACAGGTATTAGCACAGATACGCAGTATTTT,CASSTWTGISTDTQYF
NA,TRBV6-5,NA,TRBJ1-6,TGTGCCAGCAGTTACATTGAGAGTTCACCCCTCCACTTT,CASSYIESSPLHF
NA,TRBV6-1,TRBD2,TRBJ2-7,TGTGCCAGCAGTTCGACTAGCGGGAGCGACGAGCAGTACTTC,CASSSTSGSDEQYF
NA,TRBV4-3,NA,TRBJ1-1,TGCGCCAGCAGCCAAGAAGCTTCGGAGGAAGCTTTCTTT,CASSQEASEEAFF
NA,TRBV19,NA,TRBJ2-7,TGTGCCAGTAGTCCAGGACGGGATAACTACGAGCAGTACTTC,CASSPGRDNYEQYF
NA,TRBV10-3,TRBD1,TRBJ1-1,TGTGCCATCAGTGAGAGGACAGGGGAAGCTTTCTTT,CAISERTGEAFF
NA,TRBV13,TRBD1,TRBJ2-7,TGTGCCAGCAGGTATAGGGGACAGGTGCCCTACGAGCAGTACTTC,CASRYRGQVPYEQYF
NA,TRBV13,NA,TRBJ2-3,TGTGCCAGCAGCTTCAGTACAGATACGCAGTATTTT,CASSFSTDTQYF
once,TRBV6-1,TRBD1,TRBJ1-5,TGTGCCAGCAGTGAACCGGGACAGGGGATAGGGCCCCAGCATTTT,CASSEPGQGIGPQHF
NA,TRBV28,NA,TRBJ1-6,TGTGCCAGCAGTTTATCCTTCAGCTATAATTCACCCCTCCACTTT,CASSLSFSYNSPLHF
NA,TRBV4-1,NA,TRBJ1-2,TGCGCCAGCAGCCAAGATATCGGGGCCGGCTATGGCTACACCTTC,CASSQDIGAGYGYTF
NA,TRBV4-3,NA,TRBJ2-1,TGCGCCAGCAGCCAAGCCCCCCTACCACTAGATCTAGATGAGCAGTTCTTC,CASSQAPLPLDLDEQFF
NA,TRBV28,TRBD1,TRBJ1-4,TGTGCCAGCAGAAATTCAGGGGGCTTAAGTGAAAAACTGTTTTTT,CASRNSGGLSEKLFF
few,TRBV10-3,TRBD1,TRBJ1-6,TGTGCCATCAGTGACCGGGCAGAAGGACAGGGGAATTCACCCCTCCACTTT,CAISDRAEGQGNSPLHF
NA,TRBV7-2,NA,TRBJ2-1,TGTGCCAGCAGCGATGGAAACTACAATGAGCAGTTCTTC,CASSDGNYNEQFF
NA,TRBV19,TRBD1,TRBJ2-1,TGTGCCAGTAGTATAACGGGACAGGGGGCCTACAATGAGCAGTTCTTC,CASSITGQGAYNEQFF
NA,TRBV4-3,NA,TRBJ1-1,TGCGCCAGCAGCCAAGAAGCTGTAGTGGGGGCGCGAGCTTTCTTT,CASSQEAVVGARAFF
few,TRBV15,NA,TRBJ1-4,TGTGCCACCAGCAGAGACAGGGGTGGGGAAAAACTGTTTTTT,CATSRDRGGEKLFF
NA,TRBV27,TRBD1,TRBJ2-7,TGTGCCAGCAGTTCGGGACAGGGGGCGTACGAGCAGTACTTC,CASSSGQGAYEQYF
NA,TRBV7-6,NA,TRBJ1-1,TGTGCCAGCAGCTTCCTGAACAGTGAAGCTTTCTTT,CASSFLNSEAFF
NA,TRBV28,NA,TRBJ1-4,TGTGCCAGCAGTTTACCTACCGGGACATCGAATGAAAAACTGTTTTTT,CASSLPTGTSNEKLFF